Listed below are T cell receptor beta chains from one sample, sequenced in a study of T cells in Graves' hyperthyroidism and ophthalmopathy. Using its own MiXCR run on the multiplex PCR reads, TCRdb lists one record per CDR3 protein. The table lists around 520,000 distinct CDR3 sequences, about 15% of them singletons, with approximately 15% in the top ten. The sequenced sample consisted of blood. These receptors were taken from a woman aged 35 to 49 with Graves' hyperthyroidism. CDR3s include the opening cysteine and the closing phenylalanine or tryptophan. The order of the fields is V gene, D gene, J gene, clone size, CDR3 DNA, CDR3 protein. D genes are given only for firm matches. Rows give clone size only sometimes, using once, few, many, or a class for an expanded clone.

>TRBV28|TRBD1|TRBJ1-3|-
TGTGCCAGCAGTATCCAAGGGGGCAGGGGCCGCTCTGGAAACACCATATATTTT
CASSIQGGRGRSGNTIYF
>TRBV28|-|TRBJ2-7|few
TGTGCCAGCAAAGGAGGGAGCGCCTACGAGCAGTACTTC
CASKGGSAYEQYF
>TRBV20-1|-|TRBJ2-5|-
TGCAGTGCCCCTTTCCCCGGGGAGACCCAGTACTTC
CSAPFPGETQYF
>TRBV20-1|-|TRBJ2-5|-
TGCAGTGCTAGAGGGCGCAGGTCTGAGGAGACCCAGTACTTC
CSARGRRSEETQYF
>TRBV6-1|-|TRBJ2-7|few
TGTGCCAGCAGTGACGAACTCGAACCACTCCCCTACGAGCAGTACTTC
CASSDELEPLPYEQYF
>TRBV10-3|TRBD2|TRBJ2-4|-
TGTGCCATCAGTGAGTCTAGCGGGAGGGCCAAAAACATTCAGTACTTC
CAISESSGRAKNIQYF
>TRBV28|-|TRBJ1-3|many
TGTGCCAGCAAGACAGGTGACTTCTCTGGAAACACCATATATTTT
CASKTGDFSGNTIYF
>TRBV5-1|-|TRBJ1-1|many
TGCGCCAGCAGCTTGGTACGGAATGAAGCTTTCTTT
CASSLVRNEAFF
>TRBV20-1|TRBD2|TRBJ2-1|few
TGCAGTGCTAGCCTCCTCACGGGACTAGCGGCTTACAATGAGCAGTTCTTC
CSASLLTGLAAYNEQFF
>TRBV7-9|-|TRBJ1-1|many
TGTGCCAGCACCTCAACGGCGGCAGCCACTGAAGCTTTCTTT
CASTSTAAATEAFF
>TRBV6-2/TRBV6-3|-|TRBJ2-7|many
TGTGCCAGCAGATATTCCGGGACAACCGGCTCCTACGAGCAGTACTTC
CASRYSGTTGSYEQYF